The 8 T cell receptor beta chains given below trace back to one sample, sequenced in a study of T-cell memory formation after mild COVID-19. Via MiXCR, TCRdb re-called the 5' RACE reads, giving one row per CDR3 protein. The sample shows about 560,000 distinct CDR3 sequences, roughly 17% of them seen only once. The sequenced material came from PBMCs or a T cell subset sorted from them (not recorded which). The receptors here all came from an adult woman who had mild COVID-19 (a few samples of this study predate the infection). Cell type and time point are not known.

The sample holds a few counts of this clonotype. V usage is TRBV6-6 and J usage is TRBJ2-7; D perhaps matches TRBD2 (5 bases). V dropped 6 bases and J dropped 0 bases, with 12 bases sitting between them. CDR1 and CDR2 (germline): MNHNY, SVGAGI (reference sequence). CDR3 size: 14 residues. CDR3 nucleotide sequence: TGTGCCAGCAGAGACGGAGGTTTCTCCTACGAGCAGTACTTC. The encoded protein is CASRDGGFSYEQYF.

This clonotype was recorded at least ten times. In nucleotides, the CDR3 is TGTGCCAGCAGGACTAGCGGGGGGGCCTTTGATACGCAGTATTTT. Amino acids: CASRTSGGAFDTQYF. V usage is TRBV7-2 and J usage is TRBJ2-3; 14 bases line up with TRBD2. Per the germline V gene, CDR1 is SGHTA and CDR2 is FQGNSA. The CDR3 extends over 15 amino acids. The J segment lost 6 bases and the V segment lost 6 bases, leaving 5 bases of the junction unmatched.

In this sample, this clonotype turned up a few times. The CDR3: CASSFRGAGGSTDTQYF. CDR3 sequence (DNA): TGTGCCAGCAGCTTTAGGGGAGCGGGGGGTAGCACAGATACGCAGTATTTT. The V call is TRBV11-2, the J call TRBJ2-3; 9 nucleotides align to TRBD2. V lost 3 bases, J lost 0 bases, and 7 bases stayed unmatched. Looked up from germline, CDR1 is SGHAT and CDR2 is FQNNGV. The CDR3 has 17 amino acids.

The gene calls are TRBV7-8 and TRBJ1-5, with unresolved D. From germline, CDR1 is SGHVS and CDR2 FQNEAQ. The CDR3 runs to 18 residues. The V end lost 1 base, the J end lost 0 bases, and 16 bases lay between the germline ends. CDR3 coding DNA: TGTGCCAGCAGCTTAGAGGTCTTACGGCAGTTTAGCAATCAGCCCCAGCATTTT. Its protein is CASSLEVLRQFSNQPQHF. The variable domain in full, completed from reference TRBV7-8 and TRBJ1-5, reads GAGVSQSPRYKVAKRGQDVALRCDPISGHVSLFWYQQALGQGPEFLTYFQNEAQLDKSGLPSDRFFAERPEGSVSTLKIQRTQQEDSAVYLCASSLEVLRQFSNQPQHFGDGTRLSIL.

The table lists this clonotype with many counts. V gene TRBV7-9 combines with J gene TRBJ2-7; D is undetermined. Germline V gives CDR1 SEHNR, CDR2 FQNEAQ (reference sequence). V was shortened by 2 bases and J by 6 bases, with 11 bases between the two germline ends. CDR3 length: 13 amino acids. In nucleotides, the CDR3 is TGTGCCAGCAGCTTATCGGCCATAGGCGAGCAGTACTTC. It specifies CASSLSAIGEQYF.

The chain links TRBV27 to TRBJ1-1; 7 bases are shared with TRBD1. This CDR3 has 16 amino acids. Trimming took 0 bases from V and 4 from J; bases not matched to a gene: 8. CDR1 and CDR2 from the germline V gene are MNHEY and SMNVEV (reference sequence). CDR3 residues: CASSLSTGSVLTEAFF. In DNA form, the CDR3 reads TGTGCCAGCAGTTTATCGACAGGGTCGGTACTCACTGAAGCTTTCTTT.

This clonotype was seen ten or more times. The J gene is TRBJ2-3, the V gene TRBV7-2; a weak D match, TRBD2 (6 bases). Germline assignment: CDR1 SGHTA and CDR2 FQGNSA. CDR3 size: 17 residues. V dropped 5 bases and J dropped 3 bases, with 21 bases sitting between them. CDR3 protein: CASSHPGGGGKTDTQYF. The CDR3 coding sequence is TGTGCCAGCAGCCATCCTGGCGGAGGCGGGAAGACAGATACGCAGTATTTT. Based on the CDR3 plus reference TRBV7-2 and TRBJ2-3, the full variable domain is GAGVSQSPSNKVTEKGKDVELRCDPISGHTALYWYRQSLGQGLEFLIYFQGNSAPDKSGLPSDRFSAERTGGSVSTLTIQRTQQEDSAVYLCASSHPGGGGKTDTQYFGPGTRLTVL.

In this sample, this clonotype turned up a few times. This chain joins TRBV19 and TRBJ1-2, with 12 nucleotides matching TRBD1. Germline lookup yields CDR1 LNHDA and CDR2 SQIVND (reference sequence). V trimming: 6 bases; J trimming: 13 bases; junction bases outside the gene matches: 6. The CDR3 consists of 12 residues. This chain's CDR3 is CASSWDRGQRTF. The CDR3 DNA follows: TGTGCCAGTAGCTGGGACAGGGGGCAACGCACCTTC.